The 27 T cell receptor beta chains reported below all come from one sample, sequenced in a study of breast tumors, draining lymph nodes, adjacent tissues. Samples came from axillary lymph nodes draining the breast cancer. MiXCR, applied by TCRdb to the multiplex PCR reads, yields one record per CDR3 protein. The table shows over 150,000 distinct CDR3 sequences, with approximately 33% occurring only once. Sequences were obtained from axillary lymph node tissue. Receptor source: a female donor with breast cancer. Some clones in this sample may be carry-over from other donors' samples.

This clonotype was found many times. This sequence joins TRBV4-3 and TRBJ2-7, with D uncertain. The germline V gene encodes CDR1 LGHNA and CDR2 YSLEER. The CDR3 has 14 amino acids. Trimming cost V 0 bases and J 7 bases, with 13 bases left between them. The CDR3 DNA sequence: TGCGCCAGCAGCCAAGATACAGCGCTTTTAGAGCAGTACTTC. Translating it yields CASSQDTALLEQYF.

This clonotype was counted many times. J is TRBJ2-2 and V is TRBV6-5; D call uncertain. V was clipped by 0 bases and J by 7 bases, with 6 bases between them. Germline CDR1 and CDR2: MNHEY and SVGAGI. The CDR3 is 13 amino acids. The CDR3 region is CASSYSLSGELFF. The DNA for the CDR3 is TGTGCCAGCAGTTACTCGTTGAGCGGGGAGCTGTTTTTT.

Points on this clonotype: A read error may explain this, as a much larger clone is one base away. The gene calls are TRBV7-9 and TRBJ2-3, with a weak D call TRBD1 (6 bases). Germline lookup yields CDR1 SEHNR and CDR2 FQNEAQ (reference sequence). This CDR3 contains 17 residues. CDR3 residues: CASSISRNRDFADPQYF. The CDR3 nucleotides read TGTGCCAGCAGCATTAGTAGGAACAGGGATTTCGCAGATCCGCAGTATTTT.

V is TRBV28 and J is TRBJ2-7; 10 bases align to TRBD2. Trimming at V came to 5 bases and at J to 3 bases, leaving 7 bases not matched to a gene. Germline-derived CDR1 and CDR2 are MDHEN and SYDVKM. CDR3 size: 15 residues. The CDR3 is CASSTPSGGSYEQYF. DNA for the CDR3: TGTGCCAGCAGTACCCCTAGCGGGGGAAGCTACGAGCAGTACTTC. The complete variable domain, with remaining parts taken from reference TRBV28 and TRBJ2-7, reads DVKVTQSSRYLVKRTGEKVFLECVQDMDHENMFWYRQDPGLGLRLIYFSYDVKMKEKGDIPEGYSVSREKKERFSLILESASTNQTSMYLCASSTPSGGSYEQYFGPGTRLTVT.

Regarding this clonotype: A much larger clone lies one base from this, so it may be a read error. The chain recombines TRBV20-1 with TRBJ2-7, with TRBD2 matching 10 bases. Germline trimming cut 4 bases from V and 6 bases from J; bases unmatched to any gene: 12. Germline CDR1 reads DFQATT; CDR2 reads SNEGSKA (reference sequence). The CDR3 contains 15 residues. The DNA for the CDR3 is TGCAGTGCTAACGGGGCTAGCGGGAGACCCTCCGAGCAGTACTTC. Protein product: CSANGASGRPSEQYF.

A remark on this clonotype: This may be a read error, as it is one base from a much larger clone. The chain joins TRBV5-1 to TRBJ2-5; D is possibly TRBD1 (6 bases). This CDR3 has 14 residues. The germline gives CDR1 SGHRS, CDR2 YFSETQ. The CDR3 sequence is CASSIPGVEDTQYF. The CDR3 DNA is TGTGCCAGCAGCATACCAGGGGTAGAAGACACCCAGTACTTC.

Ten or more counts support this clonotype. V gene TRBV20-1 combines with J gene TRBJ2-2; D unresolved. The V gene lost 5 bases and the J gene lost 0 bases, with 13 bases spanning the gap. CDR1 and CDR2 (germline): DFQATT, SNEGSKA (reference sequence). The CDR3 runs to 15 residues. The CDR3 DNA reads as TGCAGTGCTTATTCCCCATCCGCGAACACCGGGGAGCTGTTTTTT. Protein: CSAYSPSANTGELFF.

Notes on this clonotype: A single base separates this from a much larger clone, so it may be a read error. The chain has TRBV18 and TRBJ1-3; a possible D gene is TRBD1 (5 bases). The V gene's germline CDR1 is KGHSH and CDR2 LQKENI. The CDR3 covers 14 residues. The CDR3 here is CASSPTVSGNTIHF. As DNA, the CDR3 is TGTGCCAGCTCCCCGACAGTCTCTGGAAACACCATACATTTT.

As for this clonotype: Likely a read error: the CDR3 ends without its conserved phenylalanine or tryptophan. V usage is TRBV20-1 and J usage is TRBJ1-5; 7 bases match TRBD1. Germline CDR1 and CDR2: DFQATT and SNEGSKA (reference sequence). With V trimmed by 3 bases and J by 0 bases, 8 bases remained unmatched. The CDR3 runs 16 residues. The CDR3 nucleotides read TGCAGTGCTAGCGATAGGGGACAGACTAGCAATCAGCCCCAGCATGGT. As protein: CSASDRGQTSNQPQHG.

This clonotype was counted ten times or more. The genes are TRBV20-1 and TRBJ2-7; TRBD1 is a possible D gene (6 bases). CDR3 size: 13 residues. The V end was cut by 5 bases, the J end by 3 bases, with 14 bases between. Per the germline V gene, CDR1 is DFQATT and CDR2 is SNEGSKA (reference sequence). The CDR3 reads CSAFRGSGYEQYF. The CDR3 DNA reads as TGCAGTGCTTTCAGGGGATCCGGCTACGAGCAGTACTTC.

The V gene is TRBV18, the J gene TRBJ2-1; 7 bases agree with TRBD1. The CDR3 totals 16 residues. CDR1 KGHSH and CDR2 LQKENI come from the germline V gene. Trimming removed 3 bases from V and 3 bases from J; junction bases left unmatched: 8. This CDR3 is CASSPDRARGYNEQFF. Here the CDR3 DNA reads TGTGCCAGCTCACCTGACAGGGCCCGGGGCTACAATGAGCAGTTCTTC.

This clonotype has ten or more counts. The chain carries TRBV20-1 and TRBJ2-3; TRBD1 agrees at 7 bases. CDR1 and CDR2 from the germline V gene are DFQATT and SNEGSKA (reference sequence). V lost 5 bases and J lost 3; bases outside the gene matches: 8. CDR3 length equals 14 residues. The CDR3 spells CSAGRAGGTDTQYF. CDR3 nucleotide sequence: TGCAGTGCTGGAAGGGCAGGGGGTACAGATACGCAGTATTTT.

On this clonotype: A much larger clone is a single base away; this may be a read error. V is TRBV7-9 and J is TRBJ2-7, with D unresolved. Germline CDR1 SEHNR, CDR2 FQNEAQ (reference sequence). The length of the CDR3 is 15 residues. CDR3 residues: CASSLVRGARYEQHF. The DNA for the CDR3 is TGTGCCAGCAGCCTTGTACGAGGAGCGCGTTACGAGCAGCACTTC.

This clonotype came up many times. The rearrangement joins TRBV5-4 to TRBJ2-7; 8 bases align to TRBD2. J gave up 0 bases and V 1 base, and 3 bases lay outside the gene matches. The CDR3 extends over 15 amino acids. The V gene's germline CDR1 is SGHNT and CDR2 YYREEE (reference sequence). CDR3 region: CASSLPSGGSYEQYF. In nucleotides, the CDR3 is TGTGCCAGCAGCTTGCCCAGCGGGGGCTCCTACGAGCAGTACTTC.

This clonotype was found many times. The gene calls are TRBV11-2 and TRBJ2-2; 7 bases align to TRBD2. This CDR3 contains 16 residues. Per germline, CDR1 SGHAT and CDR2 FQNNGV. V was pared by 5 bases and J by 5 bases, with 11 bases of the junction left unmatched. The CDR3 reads CASSKKIRGETGELFF. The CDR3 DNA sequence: TGTGCCAGCAGCAAAAAAATTCGGGGGGAGACCGGGGAGCTGTTTTTT.

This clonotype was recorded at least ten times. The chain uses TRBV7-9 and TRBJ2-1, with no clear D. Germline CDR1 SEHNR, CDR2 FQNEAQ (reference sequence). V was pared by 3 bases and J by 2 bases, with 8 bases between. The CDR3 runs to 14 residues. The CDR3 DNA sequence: TGTGCCAGCAGCTTCGGGTTCACCTACAATGAGCAGTTCTTC. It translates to CASSFGFTYNEQFF.

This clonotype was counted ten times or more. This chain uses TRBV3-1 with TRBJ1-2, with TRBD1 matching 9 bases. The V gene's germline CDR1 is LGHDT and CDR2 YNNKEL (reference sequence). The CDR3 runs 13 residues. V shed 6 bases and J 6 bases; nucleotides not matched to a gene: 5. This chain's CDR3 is CASRPQGADGYTF. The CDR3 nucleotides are TGTGCCAGCAGACCACAGGGGGCTGATGGCTACACCTTC.

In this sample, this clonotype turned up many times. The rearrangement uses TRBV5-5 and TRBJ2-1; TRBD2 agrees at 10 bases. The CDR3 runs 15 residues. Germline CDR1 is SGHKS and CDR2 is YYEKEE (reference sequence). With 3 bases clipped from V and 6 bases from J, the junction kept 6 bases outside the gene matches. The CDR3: CASSSGLAARNEQFF. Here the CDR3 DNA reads TGTGCCAGCAGCTCAGGACTAGCGGCTCGCAATGAGCAGTTCTTC.

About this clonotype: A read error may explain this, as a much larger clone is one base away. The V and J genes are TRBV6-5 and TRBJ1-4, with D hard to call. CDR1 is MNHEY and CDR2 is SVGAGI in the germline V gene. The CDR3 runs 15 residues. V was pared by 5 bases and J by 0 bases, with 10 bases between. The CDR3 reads CASSHRPATNEKLFF. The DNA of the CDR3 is TGTGCCAGCAGTCACCGGCCAGCAACTAATGAAAAACTGTTTTTT.

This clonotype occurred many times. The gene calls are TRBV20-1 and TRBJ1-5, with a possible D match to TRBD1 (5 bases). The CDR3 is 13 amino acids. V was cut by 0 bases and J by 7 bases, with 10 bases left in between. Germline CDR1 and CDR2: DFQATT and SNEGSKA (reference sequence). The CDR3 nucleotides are TGCAGTGCTAGAGACAGGGTTGAGCAGCCCCAGCATTTT. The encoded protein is CSARDRVEQPQHF.

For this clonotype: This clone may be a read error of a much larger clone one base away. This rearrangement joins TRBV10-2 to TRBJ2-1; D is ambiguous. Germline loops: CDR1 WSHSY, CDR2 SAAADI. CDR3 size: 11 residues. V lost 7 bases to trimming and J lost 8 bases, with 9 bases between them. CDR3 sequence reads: CASKGNDEQFF. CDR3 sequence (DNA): TGCGCCAGCAAGGGCAACGATGAGCAGTTCTTC.

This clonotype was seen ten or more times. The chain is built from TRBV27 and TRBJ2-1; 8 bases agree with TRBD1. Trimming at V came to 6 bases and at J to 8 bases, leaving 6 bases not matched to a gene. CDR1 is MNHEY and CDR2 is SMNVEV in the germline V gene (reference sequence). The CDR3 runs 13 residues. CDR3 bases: TGTGCCAGCAGCCAGACAGGGGACTATGAGCAGTTCTTC. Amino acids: CASSQTGDYEQFF.

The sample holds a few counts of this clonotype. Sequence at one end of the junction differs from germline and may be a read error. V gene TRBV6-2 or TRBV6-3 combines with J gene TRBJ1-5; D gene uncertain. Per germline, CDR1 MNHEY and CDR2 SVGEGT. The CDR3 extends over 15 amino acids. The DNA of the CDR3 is TGTGCCAGCAGTCACTCCGCCAGAAACAATCAGCCCCAGCATTTT. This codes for CASSHSARNNQPQHF.

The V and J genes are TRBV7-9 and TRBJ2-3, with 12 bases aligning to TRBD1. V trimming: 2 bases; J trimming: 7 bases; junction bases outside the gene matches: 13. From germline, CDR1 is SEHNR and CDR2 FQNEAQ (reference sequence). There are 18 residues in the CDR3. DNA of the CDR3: TGTGCCAGCAGCTTATGGGACAGGGGGCGCGGGGTTACACATACGCAGTATTTT. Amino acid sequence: CASSLWDRGRGVTHTQYF.

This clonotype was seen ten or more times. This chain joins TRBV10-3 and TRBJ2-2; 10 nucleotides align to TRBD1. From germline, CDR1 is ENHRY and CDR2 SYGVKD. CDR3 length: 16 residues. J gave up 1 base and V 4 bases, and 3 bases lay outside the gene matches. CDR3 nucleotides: TGTGCCATCAGTGTTGGACAGGGGGTGAACACCGGGGAGCTGTTTTTT. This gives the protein CAISVGQGVNTGELFF.

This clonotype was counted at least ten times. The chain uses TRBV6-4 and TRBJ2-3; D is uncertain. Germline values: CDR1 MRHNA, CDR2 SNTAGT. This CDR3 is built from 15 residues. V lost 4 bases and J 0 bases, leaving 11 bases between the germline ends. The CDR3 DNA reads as TGTGCCAGCAGTGTCGAAACTACTAGCACAGATACGCAGTATTTT. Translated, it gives CASSVETTSTDTQYF.

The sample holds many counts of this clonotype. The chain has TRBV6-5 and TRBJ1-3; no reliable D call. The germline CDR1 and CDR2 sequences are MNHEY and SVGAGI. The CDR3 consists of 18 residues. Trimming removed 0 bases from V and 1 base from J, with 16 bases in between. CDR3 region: CASSYSSTLGRSGNTIYF. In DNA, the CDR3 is TGTGCCAGCAGTTACTCGAGTACCCTGGGGAGGTCTGGAAACACCATATATTTT.